This is a list of T cell receptor beta chains from one sample in a study of T cell repertoires in cytomegalovirus infection. TCRdb recomputed calls from the reads with MiXCR, one row per CDR3 protein. The sample lists about 830,000 distinct CDR3 sequences; 32% were seen once. These receptors are not linked to any known antigen. The sequencing here drew on cultured CD8+ T cells from PBMCs, taken from culture after CMV antigen stimulation. The receptors come from a human donor in good health (CMV status not recorded). Some clones in this sample may be carry-over from other donors' samples. The CDR3 runs from the conserved cysteine through the conserved F or W. D genes are given only for firm matches. Some rows mark clone size as missing; the rest say once, few, many or name a class of expanded clone.

few TRBJ2-3 TRBV5-4 TRBD2 TGTGCCAGCAGCAGCGGACTAGCGGGGGCTAGCACAGATACGCAGTATTTT CASSSGLAGASTDTQYF
many TRBJ2-5 TRBV7-8 TRBD1 TGTGCCAGCAGTCTCAGGGGGCCAGGACGGGAGACCCAGTACTTC CASSLRGPGRETQYF
NA TRBJ1-1 TRBV6-2/TRBV6-3 NA TGTGCCAGCAGTCCCGACAGCCGGGACACTGAAGCTTTCTTT CASSPDSRDTEAFF
many TRBJ2-7 TRBV7-9 NA TGTGCCAGCAGCCCTAGGGAGGACGCCTACGAGCAGTACTTC CASSPREDAYEQYF
few TRBJ2-5 TRBV12-3/TRBV12-4 TRBD2 TGTGCCAGCAGCTCGACTAGCGGGGGGCCTATACAAGAGACCCAGTACTTC CASSSTSGGPIQETQYF
few TRBJ1-2 TRBV5-1 NA TGCGCCAGCAGCGGAGGGAACTACTATGGCTACACCTTC CASSGGNYYGYTF
few TRBJ2-7 TRBV7-9 TRBD2 TGTGCCAGCAGCTCGACGGCGGCTAGCGGGGGATACGAGCAGTACTTC CASSSTAASGGYEQYF
NA TRBJ2-7 TRBV7-6 TRBD1 TGTGCCAGCAGCCACCGGGACAGCCAAGTCTACGAGCAGTACTTC CASSHRDSQVYEQYF
NA TRBJ1-5 TRBV20-1 NA TGCAGGGCCTCCGGCCTTATAGGGCAGCCCCAGCATTTT CRASGLIGQPQHF
NA TRBJ2-7 TRBV20-1 TRBD1 TGCAGTGCCCGTCGGGACAGGCTCTCCTACGAGCAGTACTTC CSARRDRLSYEQYF
many TRBJ2-3 TRBV6-1 TRBD2 TGTGCCAGTCCAAGCGGGAACGCGGTAGATACGCAGTATTTT CASPSGNAVDTQYF